This T cell receptor (beta chain) was observed in a study of tumor and adjacent non-tumor tissue in lung cancer. General study findings and limits: Top 100 clones took a larger repertoire share in normal lung.

The library came from three nested PCR rounds adapted from ARM-PCR protocols. TCRdb called the multiplex PCR reads again in MiXCR, with one record for every CDR3 protein. This sample has about 200,000 distinct CDR3 sequences; about 76% occur once, and the top ten carry roughly a quarter. This sample's RNA came from whole unsorted tissue. CDR1 is MNHEY, CDR2 SVGAGI, per germline. The CDR3 totals 15 residues. V lost 4 bases, J lost 2 bases, and 9 bases lay in between. About this clonotype itself: Its specificity is not known.

Sequenced input: lung tumor tissue. This clonotype was sampled from a man aged 55 to 70 with non-small cell lung cancer. The chain links TRBV6-5 to TRBJ1-6; no definite D call. The CDR3 reads CASSSRLPYNSPLHF. CDR3 coding DNA: TGTGCCAGCAGTTCCAGGCTTCCCTATAATTCACCCCTCCACTTT.